These T cell receptor beta chains were read from a single sample in a study of T cells in Graves' hyperthyroidism and ophthalmopathy. One entry per CDR3 protein results from TCRdb running MiXCR on the multiplex PCR reads. The top ten clones hold approximately 15% of a sample with 690,000 or so distinct CDR3 sequences, roughly a sixth of them seen once. The specimen was blood. These receptors came from a woman between 50 and 59 years old with Graves' hyperthyroidism that later progressed to Graves' ophthalmopathy. The conserved cysteine and the conserved F or W are not part of the CDR3 here. A D gene is named only where the DNA matches it firmly.

V	J	length	D	CDR3
TRBV7-8	TRBJ2-1	14	.	ASSSTIPSSYNEQF
TRBV20-1	TRBJ1-4	11	.	SANRDIREKLF
TRBV20-1	TRBJ1-2	11	.	SARVPDYYGYT
TRBV19	TRBJ2-1	12	.	ASSRVASYNEQF
TRBV20-1	TRBJ2-3	13	.	SATRDAQRTDTQY
TRBV4-1	TRBJ1-2	13	.	ASSQDPIRLGGYT
TRBV20-1	TRBJ2-1	11	.	SASGLAHNEQF
TRBV20-1	TRBJ2-7	12	TRBD2	SARVLAGLYEQY
TRBV7-9	TRBJ1-5	14	TRBD1	ASSLGQGGRRQPQH
TRBV20-1	TRBJ2-5	11	TRBD1	SANGQGWETQY
TRBV12-3/TRBV12-4	TRBJ2-7	11	.	ASRGRGAYEQY
TRBV10-3	TRBJ2-1	13	.	AISERQGGEDEQF
TRBV20-1	TRBJ1-1	13	.	SAAVRGGANTEAF
TRBV25-1	TRBJ1-3	14	TRBD1	ASSQPGTASGNTIY
TRBV11-2	TRBJ2-2	13	.	ASSLNGEWTGELF
TRBV2	TRBJ1-1	14	.	ASSDQYGFSITEAF
TRBV24-1	TRBJ2-1	13	.	ATSDTRGSYNEQF
TRBV25-1	TRBJ1-6	14	.	ASGPAAETGNSPLH
TRBV19	TRBJ2-1	13	TRBD1	ASSSGQGGHNEQF
TRBV4-1	TRBJ2-1	13	TRBD1	ASSRGTRGHNEQF
TRBV11-2	TRBJ2-1	14	TRBD1	ASSFYSGQVNNEQF
TRBV7-9	TRBJ2-5	13	TRBD2	ASSLKRGGLETQC
TRBV6-2/TRBV6-3	TRBJ2-1	14	TRBD1	ASSYGLQGSYNEQF
TRBV7-3	TRBJ2-1	13	TRBD1	ASSLTGTGVHEQF
TRBV10-2	TRBJ1-2	12	TRBD1	ASSGWGQNYGYT
TRBV7-2	TRBJ2-7	12	.	ASSLERRRDEQY
TRBV24-1	TRBJ2-2	14	.	ATSDFQGPNTGELF
TRBV29-1	TRBJ2-5	12	TRBD1	SVEVAGGEETQY
TRBV27	TRBJ1-5	14	TRBD1	ASRKQGAIGNQPQH
TRBV6-5	TRBJ1-5	9	.	ASSYEAIQH
TRBV2	TRBJ2-5	11	.	ASPPPDARDQY
TRBV6-4	TRBJ1-5	12	.	ASSVTEGNQPQH